This T cell receptor (beta chain) stems from a study of tumor-infiltrating lymphocytes in primary liver carcinoma (dated by TCRdb to 2016 to 2017). Study-level background: Surgical resection was performed in China between November 2015 and 2016 on about 5 patients with histopathologically diagnosed primary liver carcinoma. Hepatocellular carcinoma (four) or combined HCC and intrahepatic cholangiocarcinoma (one) was present in the five patients, who were three men and two women aged 30 to 69 years. Tumors of the five patients were stage T1-T3 N0M0 with maximum diameters of roughly 4 to 10 cm. Each sample produced roughly 3.5 to 8 million productive TCRbeta reads, and read depth showed no significant difference between tissue types. The study combined TCRbeta repertoire sequencing, expression microarrays and whole-exome sequencing across five regions of each liver tumor, with adjacent normal tissue and blood. A total of roughly 35 specimens from 5 patients went through TCRbeta repertoire sequencing, namely 25 tumor regions, 5 adjacent noncancerous liver tissues and 5 peripheral blood samples. High reproducibility was observed for the technical replicate repertoires, with mean shared-clone rates approximately 0.9 and correlation coefficients above 0.95. The research as a whole found: Only four or five patients were included in the study, and the authors note that the findings should be validated in a larger study. Consistent with antigen-driven expansion, pairs of tumor regions showed higher repertoire overlap (mean roughly 35%) than either tumor-adjacent pairs (approximately 17%) or tumor-blood pairs (roughly 15%). Because the samples were bulk and unsorted, CD4+ and CD8+ T cell repertoires could not be compared. Because sequencing covered only the TCR beta chain and unpaired alpha chains were not captured, true repertoire diversity is likely underestimated. Compared with blood, tumors had a significantly larger share of the repertoire taken up by the top 250 clones (p = 0.039).

RNA from unsorted whole blood was extracted with TRIzol reagent, and germline DNA was obtained with the DNeasy Blood & Tissue kit. At the time of sampling, the patients had chronic HBV infection and had not received any treatment. Before surgery, roughly 4 milliliters of peripheral blood were drawn into K2EDTA tubes. Using a constant-region primer and ProtoScript II reverse transcriptase, TCRbeta-specific cDNA was reverse-transcribed from 450 to 650 ng total RNA. Three nested multiplex PCR rounds, following a slightly modified ARM-PCR procedure, were used to build the TCRbeta libraries. Each of the first two PCR rounds ran for around 9 cycles and used multiplex TRBV1-TRBV30 forward primers together with a Cbeta reverse primer. Sample barcodes and Illumina adapters were added in a final 25-cycle PCR with Deep VentR polymerase. Before sequencing, amplicons between 200 and 500 bp were purified from gel using a QIAquick gel extraction kit. The TCRbeta amplicons were sequenced with 250-bp paired-end reads on an Illumina HiSeq 2500. In the paper's pipeline: Trimmomatic v0.33 was used to quality-trim the reads, and FLASH v1.2.11 was used to merge paired reads so that full CDR3 sequences could be recovered. V, D and J germline segments were assigned to the rearranged TCRbeta sequences using MiGEC v1.2.1b. VDJtools v1.0.0 computed clonotype statistics and Shannon-Wiener diversity indices. To reduce sampling bias, subsequent analyses other than the diversity analysis used only the 250 most abundant clonotypes in each sample. In-frame beta chains were kept once TCRdb had trimmed the public reads at Q25 with fastp and called clones with MiXCR. All rows with the same CDR3 protein become a single entry with the most common DNA and genes. The V and J calls were determined by TCRdb, not by the authors. This sample lists more than 150,000 distinct CDR3 sequences; 50% to 75% were detected once. Clones ranked in the top ten supply less than 75% of the sample.

Points on this clonotype: The target of this receptor is not known. No much larger clone is present one base from it, and per-base qualities are unavailable.

Trimming at the junction amounts to 2 bases on V and 2 bases on J, and the germline ends lie 13 bases apart. Inclusive of the bounding cysteine and phenylalanine, the CDR3 is 16 residues long. CDR3 DNA is the only sequence kept; it has 48 bases, read in frame from the first base. The germline V gene supplies CDR1 MGHRA and CDR2 YSYEKL. This TCR was sampled from a man in his forties or fifties with primary liver carcinoma and hepatitis B virus infection. Recombination linked TRBV4-1 to TRBJ2-1; the D region possibly corresponds to TRBD1 (5 bases align). Material for sequencing was peripheral blood. The DNA is as follows: TGCGCCAGCAGCCAACCCCTAAGGGGTGCCTACAATGAGCAGTTCTTC. This is translated as CASSQPLRGAYNEQFF.